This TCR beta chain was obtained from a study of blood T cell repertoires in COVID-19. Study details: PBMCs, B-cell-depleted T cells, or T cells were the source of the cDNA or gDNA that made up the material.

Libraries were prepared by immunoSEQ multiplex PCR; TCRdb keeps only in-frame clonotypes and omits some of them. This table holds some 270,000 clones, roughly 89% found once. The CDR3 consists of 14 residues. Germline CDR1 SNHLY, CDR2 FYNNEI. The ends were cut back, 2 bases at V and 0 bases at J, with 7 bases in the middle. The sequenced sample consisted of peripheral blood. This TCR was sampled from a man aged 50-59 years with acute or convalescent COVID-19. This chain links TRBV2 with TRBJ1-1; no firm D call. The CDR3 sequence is CASSETRMNTEAFF. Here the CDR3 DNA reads TGTGCCAGCAGTGAAACTCGCATGAACACTGAAGCTTTCTTT.